The 27 T cell receptor beta chains listed next were all sequenced from one sample in a study of CD8+CD57+ T cells in acquired aplastic anemia. Genomic DNA templated the TCR beta VDJ and CDR3 profiling. A single record per CDR3 protein comes from TCRdb applying MiXCR to the reads. This table has under 350,000 distinct CDR3 sequences, approximately 58% appearing once. Only patients with CD8+CD57+ cell expansion on flow cytometry were chosen for sequencing. The specimen sequenced was sorted CD4+, CD8+, or CD8+CD57+ T cells (not recorded which) from PBMCs. All receptors come from a human donor with aplastic anemia.

This clonotype was picked up many times. V is TRBV2 and J is TRBJ2-2; D may correspond to TRBD1 or TRBD2 (5 bases each). The length of the CDR3 is 14 residues. CDR1 and CDR2 (germline): SNHLY, FYNNEI. V lost 4 bases and J lost 0, with 6 bases in between. CDR3 in DNA: TGTGCCAGCAGTGGGGGGACGAACACCGGGGAGCTGTTTTTT. Amino acids: CASSGGTNTGELFF.

The rearrangement links TRBV7-8 to TRBJ2-5, with D perhaps TRBD1 or TRBD2 (5 bases each). Germline CDR1 and CDR2: SGHVS and FQNEAQ. V dropped 3 bases and J dropped 1 base, with 9 bases sitting between them. The CDR3 totals 14 residues. CDR3 protein: CASSLGRSQETQYF. The CDR3 coding sequence is TGTGCCAGCAGCTTGGGACGGTCCCAAGAGACCCAGTACTTC. Full variable domain (remainder filled in from reference TRBV7-8 and TRBJ2-5): GAGVSQSPRYKVAKRGQDVALRCDPISGHVSLFWYQQALGQGPEFLTYFQNEAQLDKSGLPSDRFFAERPEGSVSTLKIQRTQQEDSAVYLCASSLGRSQETQYFGPGTRLLVL.

The V and J genes are TRBV10-1 and TRBJ2-2; possibly TRBD1 for D (6 bases). In germline, CDR1 is WNHNN, CDR2 SYGVQD (reference sequence). The CDR3 is made up of 14 amino acids. Trimming pared 6 bases from V and 2 bases from J, leaving 10 bases between. CDR3 residues: CASRPGTNTGELFF. The CDR3 DNA follows: TGCGCCAGCAGACCCGGGACAAACACCGGGGAGCTGTTTTTT.

The V gene is TRBV19, the J gene TRBJ2-6; a possible D gene is TRBD2 (6 bases). Germline CDR1 and CDR2: LNHDA and SQIVND (reference sequence). This CDR3 contains 18 residues. The ends were cut back, 5 bases at V and 0 bases at J, with 17 bases in the middle. The CDR3 DNA is TGTGCCAGTAGTTGTCATCCGGGACTTCGCTCTGGGGCCAACGTCCTGACTTTC. It is translated as CASSCHPGLRSGANVLTF.

This clonotype was seen repeatedly, ten times or more. The chain combines TRBV5-5 with TRBJ2-1; D remains ambiguous. The CDR3 covers 14 residues. Germline CDR1 reads SGHKS; CDR2 reads YYEKEE (reference sequence). Trimming removed 1 base at V and 6 bases at J, with 11 bases between. The CDR3 region is CASSLRQDFNEQFF. The CDR3, as DNA: TGTGCCAGCAGCTTGCGACAAGATTTCAATGAGCAGTTCTTC.

Notes on this clonotype: Likely a read error: the CDR3 ends without its conserved phenylalanine or tryptophan. This sequence joins TRBV7-8 and TRBJ2-7; TRBD1 agrees at 9 bases. Germline V gene lookup returns CDR1 SGHVS and CDR2 FQNEAQ. V shed 5 bases, J shed 3 bases, and the junction held 8 bases outside the gene matches. The CDR3 runs to 15 residues. CDR3 protein: CASSQLGTGRYEQYS. The CDR3 nucleotides are TGTGCCAGCAGCCAATTAGGGACAGGGCGCTACGAGCAGTACTCC.

The chain uses TRBV6-6 and TRBJ2-7; D is possibly TRBD1 (5 bases). The CDR3 runs 14 residues. Trimming pared 5 bases from V and 5 bases from J, leaving 16 bases between. The germline CDR1 and CDR2 sequences are MNHNY and SVGAGI (reference sequence). In DNA form, the CDR3 reads TGTGCCAGCAGTGAAGCTGAAGGGGTGGACGAGCAGTACTTC. It is translated as CASSEAEGVDEQYF.

This clonotype was counted many times. The rearrangement joins TRBV7-3 to TRBJ2-1, with 7 nucleotides matching TRBD2. The CDR3 sequence is 16 residues long. Trimming cost V 1 base and J 7 bases; bases outside gene matches: 10. Germline values: CDR1 SGHTA, CDR2 FQGTGA. CDR3 nucleotide sequence: TGTGCCAGCAGCTTAAGGGGCTTGGCGGGAGATAATGAGCAGTTCTTC. Its translation: CASSLRGLAGDNEQFF.

The chain recombines TRBV29-1 with TRBJ1-6; no clear D gene. V was shortened by 5 bases and J by 0 bases, with 11 bases between the two germline ends. Germline V lookup: CDR1 SQVTM, CDR2 ANQGSEA. The CDR3 is 15 residues long. The CDR3 is CSVRIGSSYNSPLHF. The CDR3 DNA follows: TGCAGCGTTCGAATCGGCAGCTCCTATAATTCACCCCTCCACTTT.

This sequence joins TRBV15 and TRBJ2-5; D might be TRBD1 (5 bases). Germline CDR1 and CDR2: LNHNV and YYDKDF (reference sequence). The CDR3 loop spans 14 amino acids. V lost 4 bases to trimming and J lost 2 bases, with 11 bases between them. The CDR3 nucleotides are TGTGCCACCAGCACCCCTGGGGCGCAAGAGACCCAGTACTTC. The encoded protein is CATSTPGAQETQYF.

In its sample, this clonotype was seen many times. The chain uses TRBV5-8 and TRBJ2-5, with 9 positions matching TRBD1. J was trimmed by 4 bases and V by 0 bases; bases with no gene match: 7. The CDR3 spans 16 residues. Germline values: CDR1 SGHTS, CDR2 YDEGEE. CDR3 bases: TGTGCCAGCAGCTTGGGGTCACAGGGGGCCGGAGAGACCCAGTACTTC. Protein sequence: CASSLGSQGAGETQYF.

The gene calls are TRBV2 and TRBJ2-7, with D maybe TRBD2 (6 bases). Germline CDR1 is SNHLY and CDR2 is FYNNEI. With 8 bases removed from V and 9 bases from J, the gap between germline ends came to 20 bases. The CDR3 spans 13 residues. CDR3 DNA: TGTGCCAGCGTGGGTACATCACTCGGGGGGCAGTACTTC. Protein product: CASVGTSLGGQYF.

This rearrangement joins TRBV24-1 to TRBJ2-1; 7 nucleotides align to TRBD1. The V gene's germline CDR1 is KGHDR and CDR2 SFDVKD. This CDR3 is 15 amino acids long. The ends lost 0 bases at V and 7 bases at J; junction bases unmatched: 5. The CDR3 region has the DNA TGTGCCACCAGTGATTTGCGACAGGGTGGTAATGAGCAGTTCTTC. The encoded protein is CATSDLRQGGNEQFF.

This clonotype was seen many times. The chain carries TRBV3-1 and TRBJ1-5; D remains unclear. The germline CDR1 and CDR2 sequences are LGHDT and YNNKEL (reference sequence). V was shortened by 1 base and J by 6 bases, with 10 bases between the two germline ends. The CDR3 is 14 amino acids. The CDR3 nucleotides read TGTGCCAGCAGCCAAGCCGGGTTTCGTCAGCCCCAGCATTTT. This codes for CASSQAGFRQPQHF.

V gene TRBV20-1 combines with J gene TRBJ1-6; weak D call: TRBD1 (6 bases). The CDR3 runs 16 residues. The germline gives CDR1 DFQATT, CDR2 SNEGSKA (reference sequence). Trimming removed 3 bases from V and 0 bases from J, with 12 bases in between. The CDR3 here is CSARGAGSSYNSPLHF. The DNA of the CDR3 is TGCAGTGCTAGGGGGGCAGGGAGCTCCTATAATTCACCCCTCCACTTT.

The rearrangement links TRBV15 to TRBJ2-3; TRBD2 matches at 8 bases. With 3 bases clipped from V and 1 base from J, the junction kept 9 bases outside the gene matches. Germline V gives CDR1 LNHNV, CDR2 YYDKDF (reference sequence). There are 17 residues in the CDR3. The CDR3 bases are TGTGCCACCAGCAGTCCCGCGGGGCGGGAGGGCACAGATACGCAGTATTTT. This sequence encodes CATSSPAGREGTDTQYF.

A few counts support this clonotype. The chain couples TRBV6-5 to TRBJ1-3; D unresolved. The CDR3 length is 17 residues. With 4 bases removed from V and 0 bases from J, the gap between germline ends came to 16 bases. Germline lookup yields CDR1 MNHEY and CDR2 SVGAGI. This chain's CDR3 is CASSCSQRESSGNTIYF. In DNA, the CDR3 is TGTGCCAGCAGTTGCTCGCAGCGGGAGAGCTCTGGAAACACCATATATTTT.

This clonotype has more than one count but fewer than ten. In DNA form, the CDR3 reads TGCGCCAGCAGCTTGAGAGGGATGGACATTCAGTACTTC. This codes for CASSLRGMDIQYF. The chain recombines TRBV5-1 with TRBJ2-4, with TRBD2 as a possible D gene (5 bases). The germline CDR1 and CDR2 sequences are SGHRS and YFSETQ. The ends were cut back, 1 base at V and 8 bases at J, with 10 bases in the middle. The CDR3 is 13 amino acids.

This chain uses TRBV27 with TRBJ2-1; D not resolved. Trimming stripped 8 bases from V and 6 bases from J, with 23 bases between. CDR1 MNHEY and CDR2 SMNVEV come from the germline V gene (reference sequence). The CDR3 has 16 residues. CDR3 coding DNA: TGTGCCAGCCTAATGAACGGTGGGATGCATGGCAATGAGCAGTTCTTC. Translation gives CASLMNGGMHGNEQFF.

The table lists this clonotype with a few counts. The chain is built from TRBV4-3 and TRBJ2-5; D may be TRBD1 or TRBD2 (5 bases each). CDR1 and CDR2 (germline): LGHNA, YSLEER. The V gene lost 8 bases and the J gene lost 3 bases, with 10 bases spanning the gap. This CDR3 is 12 amino acids long. The DNA of the CDR3 is TGCGCCAGCGGGGGAAAAGAAGAGACCCAGTACTTC. Protein sequence: CASGGKEETQYF.

J is TRBJ2-7 and V is TRBV20-1; D possibly corresponds to TRBD2 (5 bases). This CDR3 has 13 amino acids. Trimming took 6 bases from V and 3 from J, leaving 15 bases between them. The V gene's germline CDR1 is DFQATT and CDR2 SNEGSKA (reference sequence). In nucleotides, the CDR3 is TGCAGTGCCTCCCCGGGATCGAACTACGAGCAGTACTTC. This encodes CSASPGSNYEQYF.

The chain recombines TRBV9 with TRBJ1-1, with D possibly being TRBD1 (6 bases). The CDR3 sequence is 16 residues long. Germline lookup yields CDR1 SGDLS and CDR2 YYNGEE. V lost 2 bases, J lost 1 base, and 15 bases lay in between. This CDR3 is CASSVDSVTGNTEAFF. CDR3 nucleotide sequence: TGTGCCAGCAGCGTGGACAGTGTGACGGGGAACACTGAAGCTTTCTTT.

As concerns this clonotype: Mismatch with germline at one junction end may stem from a read error. J is TRBJ2-3 and V is TRBV24-1; D may match TRBD1 or TRBD2 (6 bases each). CDR1 and CDR2 (germline): KGHDR, SFDVKD. This CDR3 region has 14 residues. CDR3 in amino acids: CDTSDFVGGDTQYF. In DNA form, the CDR3 reads TGTGACACCAGTGATTTTGTAGGGGGGGATACGCAGTATTTT.

The gene calls are TRBV7-9 and TRBJ2-5; 7 bases line up with TRBD2. J gave up 9 bases and V 3 bases, and 1 base lay outside the gene matches. There are 11 residues in the CDR3. CDR1 is SEHNR, CDR2 FQNEAQ, per germline (reference sequence). The CDR3 reads CASSLGGSQYF. Written as DNA, the CDR3 is TGTGCCAGCAGCTTGGGAGGGTCCCAGTACTTC. The variable domain in full, completed from reference TRBV7-9 and TRBJ2-5, reads DTGVSQNPRHKITKRGQNVTFRCDPISEHNRLYWYRQTLGQGPEFLTYFQNEAQLEKSRLLSDRFSAERPKGSFSTLEIQRTEQGDSAMYLCASSLGGSQYFGPGTRLLVL.

This clonotype was seen a handful of times. V usage is TRBV7-9 and J usage is TRBJ1-1; no definite D call. This CDR3 spans 13 amino acids. CDR1 is SEHNR, CDR2 FQNEAQ, per germline (reference sequence). The V gene lost 5 bases and the J gene lost 1 base, with 8 bases spanning the gap. CDR3 residues: CASSPQANTEAFF. The CDR3 bases are TGTGCCAGCAGCCCCCAGGCGAACACTGAAGCTTTCTTT.

The rearrangement uses TRBV19 and TRBJ2-7; TRBD2 aligns across 11 bases. V shed 3 bases, J shed 5 bases, and the junction held 3 bases outside the gene matches. CDR1 and CDR2 from the germline V gene are LNHDA and SQIVND (reference sequence). The CDR3 loop spans 14 amino acids. The CDR3 nucleotides are TGTGCCAGTAGTATCTCACTAGCGGGGGACGAGCAGTACTTC. Translating it yields CASSISLAGDEQYF.

The table lists this clonotype with a few counts. The genes are TRBV29-1 and TRBJ2-1; no firm D call. CDR1 is SQVTM and CDR2 is ANQGSEA in the germline V gene. CDR3 length: 12 residues. The V and J ends lost 5 bases and 0 bases respectively, with 5 bases between them. CDR3 loop: CSVYVSYNEQFF. The CDR3 nucleotides read TGCAGCGTTTACGTCTCCTACAATGAGCAGTTCTTC.